This T cell receptor beta chain stems from a study of regulatory T cells in long-lasting Graves disease. Germline CDR1 reads DFQATT; CDR2 reads SNEGSKA (reference sequence). The CDR3 is 13 amino acids. V was cut by 3 bases and J by 3 bases, with 11 bases left in between. Combining iRepertoire HTBI primers with Arm-PCR of CDR3 regions, the authors built TCR beta libraries. TCRdb analysed the multiplex PCR reads with MiXCR anew, one entry per CDR3 protein. The table records about 470,000 distinct CDR3 sequences, around 20% of them present only once. The sample's time point: persistent/refractory GD, antithyroid drugs over 5 years with positive TRAb. The TCR library was made from RNA that had been extracted from PBMCs in TRIzol. This clonotype was seen a handful of times.

This clonotype was sampled from a female donor with Graves disease. The chain is built from TRBV20-1 and TRBJ1-1; D uncertain. The specimen comprised peripheral blood mononuclear cells (PBMCs), sampled when the disease was refractory, from a patient treated with antithyroid drugs. DNA for the CDR3: TGCAGTGCTAGTTCAGAATACCACACTGAAGCTTTCTTT. Translating it yields CSASSEYHTEAFF.